Listed below are T cell receptor beta chains from one sample, sequenced in a study of OX40 agonist ivuxolimab in advanced cancers. Sequencing used immunoSEQ multiplex PCR; TCRdb keeps in-frame clones, though not all of them. Altogether tens of thousands of clones are present, around 87% being singletons, with the ten largest covering roughly 2.7%. The specimen comprised CD4+ or CD8+ T cells sorted from blood, sampled in a trial of the OX40 agonist ivuxolimab. The receptors shown here come from an adult with an advanced solid tumor such as melanoma, head and neck, liver or kidney cancer. The CDR3 runs from the conserved cysteine through the conserved F or W. A D gene is named only where the DNA matches it firmly. The size field is filled for only some rows; it gives once, few, many or a size class.

clone size | D gene | J gene | V gene | CDR3 protein | CDR3 DNA
- | - | TRBJ2-7 | TRBV19 | CASSFGPSSYEQYF | TGTGCCAGTAGTTTCGGACCGAGCTCCTACGAGCAGTACTTC
- | TRBD1 | TRBJ1-5 | TRBV6-5 | CASSGTGRNQPQHF | TGTGCCAGCAGTGGGACAGGGCGGAATCAGCCCCAGCATTTT
- | TRBD1 | TRBJ1-3 | TRBV29-1 | CSVGDSGLAIYF | TGCAGCGTGGGGGACAGCGGATTGGCGATATATTTT
- | - | TRBJ2-2 | TRBV28 | CASSSLTFHTGELFF | TGTGCCAGCAGTTCCTTGACATTCCACACCGGGGAGCTGTTTTTT
few | TRBD2 | TRBJ2-3 | TRBV13 | CASSILTSWGPDTQYF | TGTGCCAGCAGCATTCTGACTAGCTGGGGTCCAGATACGCAGTATTTT
- | - | TRBJ1-1 | TRBV10-3 | CAISATTDLNTEAFF | TGTGCCATCAGTGCCACGACCGACCTTAACACTGAAGCTTTCTTT
- | - | TRBJ1-1 | TRBV5-4 | CASSSEWRQPWEAFF | TGTGCCAGCAGCTCCGAATGGAGACAGCCTTGGGAAGCTTTCTTT
- | TRBD2 | TRBJ2-5 | TRBV2 | CASSEGVLAGGQETQYF | TGTGCCAGCAGTGAAGGGGTTCTAGCGGGGGGGCAAGAGACCCAGTACTTC
- | - | TRBJ1-5 | TRBV10-3 | CAISENGLSNQPQHF | TGTGCCATCAGTGAGAATGGGCTTAGCAATCAGCCCCAGCATTTT
- | - | TRBJ2-2 | TRBV7-7 | CASSWSLSTGELFF | TGTGCCAGCAGCTGGTCACTTAGCACCGGGGAGCTGTTTTTT
- | - | TRBJ2-5 | TRBV11-3 | CASSSTDSQETQYF | TGTGCCAGCAGCTCAACGGACAGCCAAGAGACCCAGTACTTC
medium-sized | TRBD2 | TRBJ2-1 | TRBV28 | CASKISGRAYNEQFF | TGTGCCAGCAAAATAAGCGGGAGGGCCTACAATGAGCAGTTCTTC
- | - | TRBJ2-3 | TRBV28 | CASGSPGPSTDTQYF | TGTGCCAGCGGATCCCCGGGCCCTAGCACAGATACGCAGTATTTT
- | - | TRBJ1-3 | TRBV28 | CASSSWAAGESGNTIYF | TGTGCCAGCAGTTCTTGGGCAGCCGGGGAGTCGGGAAACACCATATATTTT
- | TRBD1 | TRBJ2-4 | TRBV28 | CASLPGQGSIQYF | TGTGCCAGTTTACCGGGACAGGGAAGCATTCAGTACTTC
- | - | TRBJ2-3 | TRBV28 | CASSPFSTDTQYF | TGTGCCAGCAGCCCTTTTAGCACAGATACGCAGTATTTT
- | - | TRBJ1-6 | TRBV14 | CASSQDLSPPLHF | TGTGCCAGCAGCCAAGATTTAAGTCCACCCCTCCACTTT
- | TRBD2 | TRBJ2-1 | TRBV6-1 | CASSEGLAGYNEQFF | TGTGCCAGCAGTGAAGGACTAGCGGGGTACAATGAGCAGTTCTTC
- | TRBD1 | TRBJ2-7 | TRBV5-1 | CASSLLTGAKVYEQYF | TGCGCCAGCAGCTTGTTGACAGGGGCAAAGGTGTACGAGCAGTACTTC
- | TRBD2 | TRBJ2-1 | TRBV28 | CASSLWTSVLSSYNEQFF | TGTGCCAGCAGTTTATGGACTAGCGTCCTAAGCTCCTACAATGAGCAGTTCTTC
- | - | TRBJ2-7 | TRBV28 | CASSLTASFGEQYF | TGTGCCAGCAGTTTGACAGCCTCCTTTGGGGAGCAGTACTTC
- | - | TRBJ1-1 | TRBV28 | CASSLYPPGEGDTEAFF | TGTGCCAGCAGTTTATATCCCCCCGGTGAGGGCGACACTGAAGCTTTCTTT
- | - | TRBJ1-2 | TRBV6-1 | CASSGREVLRAYTF | TGTGCCAGCAGTGGCAGGGAGGTGTTGCGGGCTTACACCTTC
- | - | TRBJ2-7 | TRBV28 | CASSFDEQYF | TGTGCCAGCAGTTTTGACGAGCAGTACTTC
- | TRBD1 | TRBJ1-1 | TRBV6-5 | CASSADRVGTEAFF | TGTGCCAGCAGTGCGGACAGGGTTGGGACTGAAGCTTTCTTT
- | TRBD1 | TRBJ1-3 | TRBV7-2 | CASSSQMTGASSGNTIYF | TGTGCCAGCAGCTCCCAAATGACAGGGGCAAGCTCTGGAAACACCATATATTTT
- | - | TRBJ1-1 | TRBV7-2 | CASSSAGTGLSRNTEAFF | TGTGCCAGCAGCTCCGCCGGGACGGGGCTGTCTAGGAACACTGAAGCTTTCTTT
- | TRBD1 | TRBJ2-7 | TRBV4-1 | CASSQGDRGSYEQYF | TGCGCCAGCAGCCAAGGTGACAGGGGCTCGTACGAGCAGTACTTC
- | - | TRBJ2-5 | TRBV12-2 | CASRLALRDFQETQYF | TGTGCAAGTCGCTTAGCCTTACGGGACTTTCAAGAGACCCAGTACTTC
- | TRBD1 | TRBJ1-2 | TRBV19 | CASSITDRGLGHGYTF | TGTGCCAGTAGTATAACGGACAGGGGACTTGGCCATGGCTACACCTTC
- | - | TRBJ2-6 | TRBV19 | CASSIESSGANVLTF | TGTGCCAGTAGTATAGAAAGCTCTGGGGCCAACGTCCTGACTTTC
- | - | TRBJ2-7 | TRBV7-3 | CASSLGEYREQYF | TGTGCCAGCAGCTTAGGGGAGTATCGGGAGCAGTACTTC
once | - | TRBJ1-3 | TRBV27 | CASSPRAPGNTIYF | TGTGCCAGCAGCCCCAGGGCTCCCGGAAACACCATATATTTT
- | - | TRBJ2-1 | TRBV27 | CASTNQGKSSYNEQFF | TGTGCCAGCACGAATCAGGGGAAGAGCTCCTACAATGAGCAGTTCTTC
- | - | TRBJ2-7 | TRBV30 | CAEGSDSSYEQYF | TGTGCCGAGGGCAGCGATAGCTCCTACGAGCAGTACTTC
- | - | TRBJ1-4 | TRBV4-1 | CASSQLNMGFLEKLFF | TGCGCCAGCAGCCAGTTGAATATGGGTTTTCTTGAAAAACTGTTTTTT
- | - | TRBJ1-4 | TRBV5-6 | CASSFYQGFTEKLFF | TGTGCCAGCAGCTTTTACCAGGGGTTTACTGAAAAACTGTTTTTT
few | - | TRBJ1-6 | TRBV28 | CASSDRQLSLHF | TGTGCCAGCAGTGACCGACAGTTATCCCTCCACTTT
once | - | TRBJ2-1 | TRBV6-1 | CASALYNEQFF | TGTGCCAGCGCGCTATACAATGAGCAGTTCTTC
- | - | TRBJ1-4 | TRBV7-9 | CASNSLRGDEKLFF | TGTGCCAGCAACAGCTTAAGGGGGGATGAAAAACTGTTTTTT
- | - | TRBJ2-5 | TRBV7-9 | CASSSGGYLETQYF | TGTGCCAGCAGCTCTGGAGGGTACCTAGAGACCCAGTACTTC
- | - | TRBJ2-3 | TRBV5-4 | CASSRERVTDTQYF | TGTGCCAGCAGCCGGGAGAGGGTCACAGATACGCAGTATTTT
- | TRBD1 | TRBJ1-5 | TRBV28 | CASSFRQGAQHF | TGTGCCAGCAGTTTCCGGCAGGGGGCCCAGCATTTT
- | - | TRBJ2-5 | TRBV5-1 | CASSLASVGEETQYF | TGCGCCAGCAGCTTGGCCTCGGTAGGAGAGGAGACCCAGTACTTC
- | TRBD1 | TRBJ1-1 | TRBV7-2 | CASSTHRGFEAFF | TGTGCCAGCAGCACCCACAGGGGATTTGAAGCTTTCTTT
- | - | TRBJ2-5 | TRBV20-1 | CSARAMETQYF | TGCAGTGCTAGGGCCATGGAGACCCAGTACTTC
few | - | TRBJ1-1 | TRBV6-5 | CASSRTANTEAFF | TGTGCCAGCAGCCGGACAGCAAACACTGAAGCTTTCTTT
- | - | TRBJ1-1 | TRBV19 | CASSPGAGSTEAFF | TGTGCCAGTAGTCCAGGGGCGGGGAGCACTGAAGCTTTCTTT
- | TRBD1 | TRBJ1-3 | TRBV18 | CASSPTRDSYSGNTIYF | TGTGCCAGCTCACCGACGCGGGACAGCTACTCTGGAAACACCATATATTTT
- | - | TRBJ2-7 | TRBV18 | CASSPPGGGGSYEQYF | TGTGCCAGCTCACCCCCCGGGGGAGGAGGCTCCTACGAGCAGTACTTC
- | - | TRBJ2-7 | TRBV7-8 | CASNRGHLYEQYF | TGTGCCAGCAACCGGGGACATCTTTACGAGCAGTACTTC
- | TRBD2 | TRBJ2-3 | TRBV4-1 | CASSSGLAGSTDTQYF | TGCGCCAGCAGCTCGGGACTAGCGGGGAGCACAGATACGCAGTATTTT
- | - | TRBJ1-1 | TRBV4-1 | CASSLTPDSYTEAFF | TGCGCCAGCAGCCTTACACCGGACAGTTACACTGAAGCTTTCTTT
- | - | TRBJ2-7 | TRBV20-1 | CSARGIYEQYF | TGCAGTGCTAGAGGGATCTACGAGCAGTACTTC